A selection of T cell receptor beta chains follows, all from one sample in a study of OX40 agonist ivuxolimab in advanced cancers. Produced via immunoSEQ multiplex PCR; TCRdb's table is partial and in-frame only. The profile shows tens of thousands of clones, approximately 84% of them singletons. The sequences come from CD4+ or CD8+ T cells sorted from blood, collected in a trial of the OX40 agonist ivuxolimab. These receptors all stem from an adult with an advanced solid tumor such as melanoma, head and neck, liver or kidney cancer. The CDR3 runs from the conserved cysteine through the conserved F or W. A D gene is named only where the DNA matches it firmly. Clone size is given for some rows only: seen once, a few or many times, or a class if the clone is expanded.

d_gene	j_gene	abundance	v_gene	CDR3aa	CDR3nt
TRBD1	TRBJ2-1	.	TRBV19	CATARDRGINEQFF	TGTGCCACCGCCCGGGACAGGGGGATCAATGAGCAGTTCTTC
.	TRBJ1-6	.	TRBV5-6	CASSLLTDNSPLHF	TGTGCCAGCAGCTTATTGACAGATAATTCACCCCTCCACTTT
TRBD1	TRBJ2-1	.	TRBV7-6	CASSFGRTGASYNEQFF	TGTGCCAGCAGCTTTGGTAGGACAGGAGCCTCCTACAATGAGCAGTTCTTC
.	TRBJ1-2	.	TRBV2	CASSQGYGYTF	TGTGCCAGCAGCCAAGGCTATGGCTACACCTTC
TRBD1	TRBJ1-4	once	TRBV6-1	CASSENRGANEKLFF	TGTGCCAGCAGTGAAAACAGGGGGGCTAATGAAAAACTGTTTTTT
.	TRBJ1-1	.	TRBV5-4	CASSSPGRGADRYTEAFF	TGTGCCAGCAGCTCCCCGGGGCGGGGGGCGGATCGGTACACTGAAGCTTTCTTT
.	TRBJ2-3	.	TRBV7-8	CASSKGADTQYF	TGTGCCAGCAGCAAGGGGGCAGATACGCAGTATTTT
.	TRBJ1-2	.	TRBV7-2	CASSSPSRLGDGYTF	TGTGCCAGCAGCTCCCCCTCCCGGCTGGGGGATGGCTACACCTTC
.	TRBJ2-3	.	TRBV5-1	CASSLNPGTDTQYF	TGCGCCAGCAGCCTCAATCCAGGCACAGATACGCAGTATTTT
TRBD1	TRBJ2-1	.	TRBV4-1	CASSPRDRGDEQFF	TGCGCCAGCAGCCCCCGGGACAGGGGGGATGAGCAGTTCTTC
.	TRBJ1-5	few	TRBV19	CASSPGINQPQHF	TGTGCCAGCTCTCCGGGAATCAATCAGCCCCAGCATTTT
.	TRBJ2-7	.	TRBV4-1	CASSQEGSTAYEQYF	TGCGCCAGCAGCCAAGAGGGCAGCACTGCCTACGAGCAGTACTTC
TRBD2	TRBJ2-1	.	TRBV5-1	CASSSGLANTPRSREQFF	TGCGCCAGCAGCTCGGGACTAGCGAACACACCTCGAAGCCGGGAGCAGTTCTTC
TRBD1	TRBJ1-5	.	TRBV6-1	CASSGQGVGNQPQHF	TGTGCCAGCTCAGGACAGGGGGTTGGCAATCAGCCCCAGCATTTT
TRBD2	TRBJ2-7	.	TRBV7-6	CASSLGEREFGYEQYF	TGTGCCAGCAGCCTAGGGGAGCGGGAGTTCGGGTACGAGCAGTACTTC
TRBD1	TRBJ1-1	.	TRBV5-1	CASSYRQGANMNTEAFF	TGCGCCAGCAGCTACCGACAGGGGGCTAACATGAACACTGAAGCTTTCTTT
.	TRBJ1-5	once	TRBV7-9	CASSRGRINQPQHF	TGTGCCAGCAGCCGAGGGCGTATTAATCAGCCCCAGCATTTT
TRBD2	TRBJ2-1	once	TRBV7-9	CASSSRQRTGTSGYNEQFF	TGTGCCAGCAGCAGCCGACAGAGAACCGGGACTAGCGGTTACAATGAGCAGTTCTTC
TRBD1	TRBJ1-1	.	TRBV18	CASSPATGAEAFF	TGTGCCAGCTCACCAGCGACAGGGGCTGAAGCTTTCTTT
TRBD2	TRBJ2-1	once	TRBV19	CASSGTSGDNEQFF	TGTGCCAGTAGTGGGACTAGCGGAGACAATGAGCAGTTCTTC
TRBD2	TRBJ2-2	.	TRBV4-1	CASSAGGGGATGELFF	TGCGCCAGCAGCGCCGGTGGCGGGGGGGCCACCGGGGAGCTGTTTTTT
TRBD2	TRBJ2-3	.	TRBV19	CASNPRTSGIGDTQYF	TGTGCCAGTAACCCAAGGACTAGCGGAATTGGGGATACGCAGTATTTT
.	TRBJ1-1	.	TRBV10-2	CASTFYPGEEAFF	TGCGCCAGCACCTTTTACCCGGGGGAAGAAGCTTTCTTT
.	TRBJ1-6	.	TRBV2	CASSDMGSYNSPLHF	TGTGCCAGCAGTGATATGGGCTCCTATAATTCACCCCTCCACTTT
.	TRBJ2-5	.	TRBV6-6	CASRAPAVEGETQYF	TGTGCCAGCAGGGCACCGGCGGTGGAGGGAGAGACCCAGTACTTC
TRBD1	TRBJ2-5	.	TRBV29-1	CSVDRGRQETQYF	TGCAGCGTTGACAGGGGGAGACAAGAGACCCAGTACTTC
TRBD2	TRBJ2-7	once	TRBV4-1	CASSQLAGAPYGQYF	TGCGCCAGCAGCCAACTAGCGGGAGCCCCCTACGGGCAGTACTTC
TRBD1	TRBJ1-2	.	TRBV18	CASSPGQGGRVGYTF	TGTGCCAGCTCACCGGGACAGGGCGGCCGGGTTGGCTACACCTTC
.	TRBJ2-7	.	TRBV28	CASSLVQMSSYEQYF	TGTGCCAGCAGTTTGGTACAGATGAGCTCCTACGAGCAGTACTTC
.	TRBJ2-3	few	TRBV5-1	CASSSMERGVPDTQYF	TGCGCCAGCAGCTCGATGGAACGCGGGGTGCCAGATACGCAGTATTTT
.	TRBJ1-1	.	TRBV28	CASSLRGGTEAFF	TGTGCCAGCAGTTTACGGGGAGGCACTGAAGCTTTCTTT
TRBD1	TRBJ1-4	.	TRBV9	CASNRGTGDEKLFF	TGTGCCAGCAACAGGGGAACAGGGGACGAAAAACTGTTTTTT